This is a list of T cell receptor beta chains from one sample in a study of cytomegalovirus exposure and HLA in healthy donors. Generated by immunoSEQ multiplex PCR, the TCRdb table keeps only in-frame clones and is missing some. The sample consists of 200,000 or so clones, approximately 78% of them appearing once. Sequenced: PBMCs. The source of these receptors is a woman between 18 and 29 years old in good health and CMV-seronegative. The CDR3 runs from the conserved cysteine through the conserved F or W. Fields, in order: clone size, D gene, V gene, J gene, CDR3 DNA, CDR3 protein. A D gene is named only where the DNA matches it firmly. Clone size is not always given. Where it is, it says once, few, many or a class for expanded clones.

>NA|TRBD2|TRBV28|TRBJ2-2
TGTGCCAGCAGTACGCGGGAGACCGGGGAGCTGTTTTTT
CASSTRETGELFF
>NA|TRBD1|TRBV6-1|TRBJ2-2
TGTGCCAGCAGTGCACAGGGGATCGGGGAGCTGTTTTTT
CASSAQGIGELFF
>NA|TRBD2|TRBV29-1|TRBJ2-7
TGCAGCGTGGTGAGGACTAGCGGGGTGAGCTCCTACGAGCAGTACTTC
CSVVRTSGVSSYEQYF
>NA|TRBD1|TRBV2|TRBJ2-7
TGTGCCAGCAGGGACAATGGACAGGGGCAACCGTACGAGCAGTACTTC
CASRDNGQGQPYEQYF
>NA|NA|TRBV12-5|TRBJ2-6
TGTGCTAGTGGTTTGGCAACGGACATCCACAGACTCTCTGGGGCCAACGTCCTGACTTTC
CASGLATDIHRLSGANVLTF
>NA|TRBD1|TRBV28|TRBJ1-2
TGTGCCAGCAGTTTAGGTTGGACAGGGGGCGTTGGCTACACCTTC
CASSLGWTGGVGYTF
>NA|NA|TRBV5-1|TRBJ1-1
TGCGCCAGCAGCTTGGTGGGGACTAGCATGAACACTGAAGCTTTCTTT
CASSLVGTSMNTEAFF
>NA|TRBD1|TRBV28|TRBJ2-3
TGTGCCAGCAGTTTATTAGGGACAGGGGGAGATACGCAGTATTTT
CASSLLGTGGDTQYF
>once|TRBD1|TRBV5-6|TRBJ2-5
TGTGCCAGCAGCGGGGCGACAGGGGCACAAGAGACCCAGTACTTC
CASSGATGAQETQYF
>NA|TRBD1|TRBV6-6|TRBJ1-5
TGTGCCAGCAGTTACGGTGGACAGGATAGCAATCAGCCCCAGCATTTT
CASSYGGQDSNQPQHF
>NA|TRBD2|TRBV7-7|TRBJ2-3
TGTGCCAGCAGCCCCGGACTAGCGGGAGGGAAGACAGATACGCAGTATTTT
CASSPGLAGGKTDTQYF
>NA|NA|TRBV25-1|TRBJ2-3
TGTGCCAGCAGTATTCAGGGGAAACGCACAGATACGCAGTATTTT
CASSIQGKRTDTQYF
>few|NA|TRBV18|TRBJ2-3
TGTGCCAGCGATCGGGTGGGTCAAAGCACAGATACGCAGTATTTT
CASDRVGQSTDTQYF
>NA|NA|TRBV30|TRBJ2-1
TGTGCCTGCTCGGGACATAGGGTCTATGAGCAGTTCTTC
CACSGHRVYEQFF